Sequencing of this TCR beta chain was carried out in a study of T cells after yellow fever vaccination. Across the study: Fractions of limited cellularity were prepared by means of SMART-Seq v4 Ultra Low Input.

Germline CDR1 DFQATT, CDR2 SNEGSKA (reference sequence). Trimming took 6 bases from V and 7 from J; bases not matched to a gene: 5. The CDR3 is 13 amino acids. Points from the study as a whole: Booster sampling recovered most clones from primary vaccination (approximately 96% CD4, approximately 90% CD8). Peaking faster, on day 5 versus 15, the secondary response was nonetheless weaker.

MiXCR, run by TCRdb on the 5' RACE reads, gives a single entry per CDR3 protein. The sample holds 230,000 or so distinct CDR3 sequences; 6% to 8% are singletons and the top ten take 0.8% to 1.2%. This clonotype turned up a few times. The antigen is not known. J is TRBJ2-1 and V is TRBV20-1, with 11 bases identical to TRBD1. The receptor comes from a man aged 25-40 years who received the YFV17D yellow fever vaccine. The source material was CD4+ T cells sorted from PBMCs, sampled on the day of the yellow fever booster vaccination. CDR3 residues: CSAYGQGANEQFF. The CDR3 DNA follows: TGCAGTGCCTACGGACAGGGGGCTAATGAGCAGTTCTTC.